Listed below are T cell receptor beta chains from one sample, sequenced in a study of OX40 agonist ivuxolimab in advanced cancers. Sequenced by immunoSEQ multiplex PCR; TCRdb stores in-frame clones only, minus some. The sample lists around 60,000 clones, over 80% seen once, with around 1.8% in the top ten. This specimen consisted of CD4+ or CD8+ T cells sorted from blood, obtained in a trial of the OX40 agonist ivuxolimab. These receptors all come from an adult with an advanced solid tumor such as melanoma, head and neck, liver or kidney cancer. The CDR3 runs from the conserved cysteine through the conserved F or W. The order of the fields is V gene, clone size, D gene, J gene, CDR3 protein, CDR3 DNA. The D gene is left open where the match is weak. Size tells how often a clone was seen (once, few, many) or the class of an expanded clone, and some rows leave it out.

v_call: TRBV4-2; clone_size: .; d_call: .; j_call: TRBJ1-4; cdr3_aa: CASSQDRVPPLFF; cdr3_nt: TGTGCCAGCAGCCAAGATAGGGTCCCACCGTTGTTTTTT
v_call: TRBV14; clone_size: .; d_call: .; j_call: TRBJ2-1; cdr3_aa: CASSWMRQGGNEQFF; cdr3_nt: TGTGCCAGCAGCTGGATGCGGCAGGGTGGCAATGAGCAGTTCTTC
v_call: TRBV7-3; clone_size: .; d_call: TRBD2; j_call: TRBJ2-3; cdr3_aa: CASSLGTSGGTDTQYF; cdr3_nt: TGTGCCAGCAGCCTAGGGACTAGCGGGGGCACAGATACGCAGTATTTT
v_call: TRBV28; clone_size: .; d_call: .; j_call: TRBJ1-1; cdr3_aa: CASSRQVNTEAFF; cdr3_nt: TGTGCCAGCAGCCGTCAGGTGAACACTGAAGCTTTCTTT
v_call: TRBV19; clone_size: .; d_call: TRBD1; j_call: TRBJ1-1; cdr3_aa: CASSMRQGMNTEAFF; cdr3_nt: TGTGCCAGTAGTATGAGACAGGGGATGAACACTGAAGCTTTCTTT
v_call: TRBV7-8; clone_size: .; d_call: TRBD1; j_call: TRBJ2-7; cdr3_aa: CASSLAGTGDINEQYF; cdr3_nt: TGTGCCAGCAGCTTAGCGGGGACAGGCGACATCAACGAGCAGTACTTC
v_call: TRBV5-5; clone_size: .; d_call: .; j_call: TRBJ1-5; cdr3_aa: CASSLEGVEGQPQHF; cdr3_nt: TGTGCCAGCAGCTTGGAAGGGGTTGAGGGTCAGCCCCAGCATTTT
v_call: TRBV11-2; clone_size: .; d_call: .; j_call: TRBJ2-5; cdr3_aa: CASLRTGETQYF; cdr3_nt: TGTGCCAGCCTCCGGACGGGTGAGACCCAGTACTTC
v_call: TRBV11-2; clone_size: .; d_call: .; j_call: TRBJ2-7; cdr3_aa: CASSLVEGLGGEQYF; cdr3_nt: TGTGCCAGCAGCTTAGTGGAGGGGCTGGGGGGCGAGCAGTACTTC
v_call: TRBV5-8; clone_size: .; d_call: .; j_call: TRBJ1-4; cdr3_aa: CASSPGGLMENEKLFF; cdr3_nt: TGTGCCAGCAGCCCAGGAGGACTGATGGAAAATGAAAAACTGTTTTTT
v_call: TRBV5-1; clone_size: .; d_call: .; j_call: TRBJ2-5; cdr3_aa: CASSLGVAFQETQYF; cdr3_nt: TGCGCCAGCAGCTTGGGCGTGGCTTTCCAAGAGACCCAGTACTTC
v_call: TRBV2; clone_size: .; d_call: .; j_call: TRBJ1-5; cdr3_aa: CASTEQGPSINQPQHF; cdr3_nt: TGTGCCAGCACTGAACAGGGCCCATCCATCAATCAGCCCCAGCATTTT
v_call: TRBV28; clone_size: .; d_call: TRBD1; j_call: TRBJ1-4; cdr3_aa: CASSSPTGGASGKLFF; cdr3_nt: TGTGCCAGCAGTTCACCGACAGGGGGCGCATCGGGAAAACTGTTTTTT
v_call: TRBV20-1; clone_size: .; d_call: .; j_call: TRBJ2-1; cdr3_aa: CSAFYNEQFF; cdr3_nt: TGCAGTGCTTTTTACAATGAGCAGTTCTTC
v_call: TRBV6-5; clone_size: once; d_call: .; j_call: TRBJ1-6; cdr3_aa: CASSYQQENSPLHF; cdr3_nt: TGTGCCAGCAGTTACCAACAGGAGAATTCACCCCTCCACTTT
v_call: TRBV4-2; clone_size: .; d_call: TRBD1; j_call: TRBJ1-1; cdr3_aa: CASSQLAGTGDTEAFF; cdr3_nt: TGTGCCAGCAGCCAGCTAGCAGGGACAGGTGACACTGAAGCTTTCTTT
v_call: TRBV28; clone_size: .; d_call: .; j_call: TRBJ2-6; cdr3_aa: CASSLLPFSSGANVLTF; cdr3_nt: TGTGCCAGCAGTTTACTGCCCTTCAGCTCTGGGGCCAACGTCCTGACTTTC
v_call: TRBV18; clone_size: .; d_call: .; j_call: TRBJ2-5; cdr3_aa: CASSPLQDKQETQYF; cdr3_nt: TGTGCCAGCTCACCACTCCAGGACAAGCAAGAGACCCAGTACTTC
v_call: TRBV19; clone_size: .; d_call: TRBD2; j_call: TRBJ2-7; cdr3_aa: CASSRTSGSYEQYF; cdr3_nt: TGTGCCAGTAGTAGGACTAGCGGGAGCTACGAGCAGTACTTC
v_call: TRBV7-3; clone_size: .; d_call: .; j_call: TRBJ1-6; cdr3_aa: CASSLGTAKGSPLHF; cdr3_nt: TGTGCCAGCAGCTTAGGGACTGCAAAGGGTTCACCCCTCCACTTT
v_call: TRBV28; clone_size: .; d_call: .; j_call: TRBJ2-2; cdr3_aa: CASSLPLAGELFF; cdr3_nt: TGTGCCAGCAGTTTACCCCTAGCCGGGGAGCTGTTTTTT
v_call: TRBV19; clone_size: .; d_call: .; j_call: TRBJ2-1; cdr3_aa: CASRQVGSYNEQFF; cdr3_nt: TGTGCCAGTAGACAGGTCGGCTCCTACAATGAGCAGTTCTTC
v_call: TRBV4-1; clone_size: .; d_call: TRBD1; j_call: TRBJ1-2; cdr3_aa: CASSLERTGEFGYTF; cdr3_nt: TGCGCCAGCAGCCTCGAAAGGACAGGGGAGTTTGGCTACACCTTC
v_call: TRBV14; clone_size: .; d_call: .; j_call: TRBJ2-4; cdr3_aa: CASSQGAGVAIQYF; cdr3_nt: TGTGCCAGCAGCCAAGGGGCAGGGGTGGCCATTCAGTACTTC
v_call: TRBV6-5; clone_size: .; d_call: .; j_call: TRBJ1-2; cdr3_aa: CASSPESNNYGYTF; cdr3_nt: TGTGCCAGCAGTCCAGAAAGTAACAACTATGGCTACACCTTC
v_call: TRBV5-1; clone_size: .; d_call: TRBD2; j_call: TRBJ2-7; cdr3_aa: CASSAGLAGNYEQYF; cdr3_nt: TGCGCCAGCAGCGCCGGACTAGCGGGAAACTACGAGCAGTACTTC
v_call: TRBV28; clone_size: .; d_call: TRBD2; j_call: TRBJ2-7; cdr3_aa: CASSLAASGTGASYEQYF; cdr3_nt: TGTGCCAGCAGTTTAGCGGCTAGCGGGACGGGGGCCTCCTACGAGCAGTACTTC
v_call: TRBV2; clone_size: few; d_call: .; j_call: TRBJ1-2; cdr3_aa: CASSSQVHYGYTF; cdr3_nt: TGTGCCAGCAGTTCACAGGTCCACTATGGCTACACCTTC
v_call: TRBV11-3; clone_size: .; d_call: TRBD2; j_call: TRBJ2-3; cdr3_aa: CASSSRGGRGTDTQYF; cdr3_nt: TGTGCCAGCAGCTCGCGGGGGGGCCGGGGCACAGATACGCAGTATTTT
v_call: TRBV28; clone_size: .; d_call: .; j_call: TRBJ1-2; cdr3_aa: CASSVGTLYGYTF; cdr3_nt: TGTGCCAGCAGTGTCGGGACACTCTATGGCTACACCTTC
v_call: TRBV6-1; clone_size: .; d_call: .; j_call: TRBJ2-5; cdr3_aa: CAGRDLWDQETQYF; cdr3_nt: TGTGCCGGCCGGGACCTCTGGGACCAAGAGACCCAGTACTTC
v_call: TRBV30; clone_size: .; d_call: .; j_call: TRBJ2-2; cdr3_aa: CAWNRAPGVAGELFF; cdr3_nt: TGTGCCTGGAATAGAGCTCCGGGGGTGGCCGGGGAGCTGTTTTTT
v_call: TRBV5-6; clone_size: .; d_call: TRBD1; j_call: TRBJ2-7; cdr3_aa: CASSFRDRVYEQYF; cdr3_nt: TGTGCCAGCAGCTTCCGGGACAGGGTGTACGAGCAGTACTTC
v_call: TRBV19; clone_size: .; d_call: .; j_call: TRBJ1-2; cdr3_aa: CASSGPPRGYTF; cdr3_nt: TGTGCCAGTAGTGGACCCCCTCGAGGCTACACCTTC
v_call: TRBV7-8; clone_size: .; d_call: TRBD2; j_call: TRBJ2-1; cdr3_aa: CASSHPGLAGGFRGNEQFF; cdr3_nt: TGTGCCAGCAGTCATCCGGGACTAGCGGGAGGGTTTCGCGGGAATGAGCAGTTCTTC
v_call: TRBV4-3; clone_size: .; d_call: TRBD2; j_call: TRBJ2-1; cdr3_aa: CASSQEASGGNEQFF; cdr3_nt: TGCGCCAGCAGCCAAGAGGCTAGCGGGGGTAATGAGCAGTTCTTC
v_call: TRBV6-5; clone_size: .; d_call: .; j_call: TRBJ2-5; cdr3_aa: CASSYQRAGFQETQYF; cdr3_nt: TGTGCCAGCAGTTACCAACGGGCGGGTTTCCAAGAGACCCAGTACTTC
v_call: TRBV28; clone_size: once; d_call: TRBD2; j_call: TRBJ2-5; cdr3_aa: CASSYLATSGEETQYF; cdr3_nt: TGTGCCAGCAGTTACTTGGCGACTAGCGGGGAGGAGACCCAGTACTTC
v_call: TRBV2; clone_size: .; d_call: TRBD2; j_call: TRBJ2-7; cdr3_aa: CASTLTSGSYEQYF; cdr3_nt: TGTGCCAGCACTTTGACTAGCGGCTCCTACGAGCAGTACTTC
v_call: TRBV5-1; clone_size: .; d_call: TRBD2; j_call: TRBJ2-7; cdr3_aa: CASSPGTSGALEQYF; cdr3_nt: TGCGCCAGCAGCCCCGGGACTAGCGGTGCCCTGGAGCAGTACTTC
v_call: TRBV28; clone_size: .; d_call: .; j_call: TRBJ2-2; cdr3_aa: CASSSPGNTGELFF; cdr3_nt: TGTGCCAGCAGTTCCCCCGGGAACACCGGGGAGCTGTTTTTT
v_call: TRBV18; clone_size: .; d_call: .; j_call: TRBJ1-5; cdr3_aa: CASSLTENQPQHF; cdr3_nt: TGTGCCAGCTCGCTGACGGAGAATCAGCCCCAGCATTTT
v_call: TRBV30; clone_size: .; d_call: .; j_call: TRBJ2-3; cdr3_aa: CAWNFGSPDTQYF; cdr3_nt: TGTGCCTGGAATTTCGGGTCCCCAGATACGCAGTATTTT
v_call: TRBV19; clone_size: .; d_call: .; j_call: TRBJ1-2; cdr3_aa: CASSTGRRLDHYGYTF; cdr3_nt: TGTGCCAGTAGTACAGGGCGAAGGCTGGATCACTATGGCTACACCTTC
v_call: TRBV18; clone_size: .; d_call: TRBD1; j_call: TRBJ2-5; cdr3_aa: CASSPTGGREETQYF; cdr3_nt: TGTGCCAGCTCACCGACAGGGGGACGGGAAGAGACCCAGTACTTC
v_call: TRBV28; clone_size: .; d_call: TRBD2; j_call: TRBJ2-7; cdr3_aa: CASSLRASGDYEQYF; cdr3_nt: TGTGCCAGCAGTTTAAGAGCTAGCGGCGACTACGAGCAGTACTTC
v_call: TRBV7-2; clone_size: .; d_call: TRBD1; j_call: TRBJ2-1; cdr3_aa: CASRTGTGVYNEQFF; cdr3_nt: TGTGCCAGCAGAACCGGGACAGGGGTGTACAATGAGCAGTTCTTC
v_call: TRBV10-3; clone_size: .; d_call: .; j_call: TRBJ2-7; cdr3_aa: CAISGAIQSSEQYF; cdr3_nt: TGTGCCATCAGCGGGGCAATACAATCGTCCGAGCAGTACTTC
v_call: TRBV28; clone_size: .; d_call: TRBD1; j_call: TRBJ1-1; cdr3_aa: CASRSSQGRLEAFF; cdr3_nt: TGTGCCAGCAGATCCTCACAGGGGAGGTTAGAAGCTTTCTTT
v_call: TRBV21-1; clone_size: once; d_call: .; j_call: TRBJ2-1; cdr3_aa: CASSKDGQYNEQFF; cdr3_nt: TGTGCCAGCAGCAAAGATGGGCAGTACAATGAGCAGTTCTTC
v_call: TRBV2; clone_size: once; d_call: TRBD2; j_call: TRBJ2-3; cdr3_aa: CASRLGLAGTDTQYF; cdr3_nt: TGTGCCAGCAGACTCGGACTAGCGGGCACAGATACGCAGTATTTT